This note documents a single T cell receptor (beta chain) sequence. Its antigen is not known. The time point is: week 5, during vaccination. Each dose delivered 300 ug of mutant IDH1 20-mer peptide subcutaneously with imiquimod. Libraries were prepared by immunoSEQ multiplex PCR; TCRdb keeps only in-frame clonotypes and omits some of them. The sample has 56,000 or so clones; 78% are singletons. The germline CDR1 and CDR2 sequences are LGHNA and YSLEER. The CDR3 consists of 14 residues. Trimming stripped 5 bases from V and 0 bases from J, with 10 bases between. The data stem from a study of a mutant IDH1 vaccine in newly diagnosed glioma. Study overall: Most patients had received both radiotherapy and temozolomide, the prior options being radiotherapy, temozolomide, or both.

The receptor was derived from a woman aged 40 to 55 with glioma. The material was PBMCs, obtained from a glioma patient whose treatment included an IDH1 peptide vaccine. The chain is built from TRBV4-3 and TRBJ1-1; possible D gene TRBD1, 6 bases. CDR3 coding DNA: TGCGCCAGCAGCAGCAGGGGATTGAACACTGAAGCTTTCTTT. Amino acids: CASSSRGLNTEAFF.